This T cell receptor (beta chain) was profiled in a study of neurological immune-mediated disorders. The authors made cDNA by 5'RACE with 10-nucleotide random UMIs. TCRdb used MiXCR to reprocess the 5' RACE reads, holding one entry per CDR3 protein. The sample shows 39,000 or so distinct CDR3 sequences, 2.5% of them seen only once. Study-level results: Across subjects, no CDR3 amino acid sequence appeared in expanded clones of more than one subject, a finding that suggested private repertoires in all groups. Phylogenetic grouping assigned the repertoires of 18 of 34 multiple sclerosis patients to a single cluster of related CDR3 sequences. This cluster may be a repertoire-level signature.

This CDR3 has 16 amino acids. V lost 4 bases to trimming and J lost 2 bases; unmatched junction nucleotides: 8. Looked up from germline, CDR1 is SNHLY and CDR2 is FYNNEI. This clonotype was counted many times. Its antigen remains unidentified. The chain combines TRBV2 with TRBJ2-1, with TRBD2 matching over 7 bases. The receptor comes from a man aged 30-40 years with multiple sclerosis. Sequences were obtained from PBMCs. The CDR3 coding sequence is TGTGCCAGCAGTGCGGCCGGGGGGTACACCTACAATGAGCAGTTCTTC. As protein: CASSAAGGYTYNEQFF.